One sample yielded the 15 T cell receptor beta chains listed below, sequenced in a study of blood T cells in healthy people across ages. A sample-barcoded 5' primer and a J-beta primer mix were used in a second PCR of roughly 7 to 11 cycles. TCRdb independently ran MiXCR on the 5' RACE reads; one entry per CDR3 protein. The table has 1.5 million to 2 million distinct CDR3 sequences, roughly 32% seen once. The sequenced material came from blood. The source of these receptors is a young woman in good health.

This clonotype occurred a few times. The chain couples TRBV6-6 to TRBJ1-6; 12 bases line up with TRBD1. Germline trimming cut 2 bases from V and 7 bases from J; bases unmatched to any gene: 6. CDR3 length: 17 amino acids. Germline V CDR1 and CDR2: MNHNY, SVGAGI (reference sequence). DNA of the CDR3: TGTGCCAGCAGTTACCCCGGGACAGGGGGCTCGAATTCACCCCTCCACTTT. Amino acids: CASSYPGTGGSNSPLHF.

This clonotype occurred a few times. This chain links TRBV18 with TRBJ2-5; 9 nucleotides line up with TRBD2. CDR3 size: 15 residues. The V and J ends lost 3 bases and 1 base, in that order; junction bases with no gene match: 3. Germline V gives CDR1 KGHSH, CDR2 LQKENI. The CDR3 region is CASSPATSGQETQYF. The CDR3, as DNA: TGTGCCAGCTCACCCGCGACTAGCGGCCAAGAGACCCAGTACTTC. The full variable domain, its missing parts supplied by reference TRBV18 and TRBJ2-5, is NAGVMQNPRHLVRRRGQEARLRCSPMKGHSHVYWYRQLPEEGLKFMVYLQKENIIDESGMPKERFSAEFPKEGPSILRIQQVVRGDSAAYFCASSPATSGQETQYFGPGTRLLVL.

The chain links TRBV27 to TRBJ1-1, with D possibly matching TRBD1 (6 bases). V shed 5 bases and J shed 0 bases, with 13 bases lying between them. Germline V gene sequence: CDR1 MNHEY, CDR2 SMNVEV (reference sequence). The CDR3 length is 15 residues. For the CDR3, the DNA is TGTGCCAGCAGTCTAGGACAGAGAGTGAACACTGAAGCTTTCTTT. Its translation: CASSLGQRVNTEAFF.

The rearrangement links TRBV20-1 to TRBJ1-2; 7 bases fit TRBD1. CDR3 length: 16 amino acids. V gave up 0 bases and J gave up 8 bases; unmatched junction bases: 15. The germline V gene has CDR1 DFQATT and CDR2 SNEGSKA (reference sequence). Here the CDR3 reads CSARDQGGSEVGGYTF. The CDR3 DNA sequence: TGCAGTGCTAGAGATCAGGGGGGGTCTGAGGTTGGCGGCTACACCTTC.

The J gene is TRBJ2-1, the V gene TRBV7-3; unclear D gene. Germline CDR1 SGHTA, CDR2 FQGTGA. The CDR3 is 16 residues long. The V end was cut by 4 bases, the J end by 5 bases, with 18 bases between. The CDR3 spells CASSSLSGFDNNEQFF. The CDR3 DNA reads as TGTGCCAGCAGCTCTCTTTCCGGGTTCGACAACAATGAGCAGTTCTTC.

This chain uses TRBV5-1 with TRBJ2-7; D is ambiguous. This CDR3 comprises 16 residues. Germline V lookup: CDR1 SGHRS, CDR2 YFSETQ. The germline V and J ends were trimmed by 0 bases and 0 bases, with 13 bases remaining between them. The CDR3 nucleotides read TGCGCCAGCAGCTTGGCTGCCGCGACGGACTCCTACGAGCAGTACTTC. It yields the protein CASSLAAATDSYEQYF.

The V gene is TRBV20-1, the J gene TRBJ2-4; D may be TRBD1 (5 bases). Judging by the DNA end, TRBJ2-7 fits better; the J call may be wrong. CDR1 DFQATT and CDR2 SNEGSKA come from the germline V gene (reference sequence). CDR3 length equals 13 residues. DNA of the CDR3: TGCAGTGCTCCTAGGGGCGGCCTGGGCGAGCAGTACTTC. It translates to CSAPRGGLGEQYF.

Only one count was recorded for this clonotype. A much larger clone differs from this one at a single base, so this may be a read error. The CDR3 nucleotides are TGTGTCAGCAGTCACAGGGTCTACGAGCAGTACTTC. Its protein is CVSSHRVYEQYF. The chain combines TRBV12-3 or TRBV12-4 with TRBJ2-7, with D possibly being TRBD1 (6 bases). The CDR3 totals 12 residues.

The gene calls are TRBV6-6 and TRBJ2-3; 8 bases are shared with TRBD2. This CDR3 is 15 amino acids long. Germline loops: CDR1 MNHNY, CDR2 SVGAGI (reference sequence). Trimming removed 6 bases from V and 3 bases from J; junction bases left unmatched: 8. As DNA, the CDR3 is TGTGCCAGCAGGTATTTAGCGGGGAAGACAGATACGCAGTATTTT. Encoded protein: CASRYLAGKTDTQYF.

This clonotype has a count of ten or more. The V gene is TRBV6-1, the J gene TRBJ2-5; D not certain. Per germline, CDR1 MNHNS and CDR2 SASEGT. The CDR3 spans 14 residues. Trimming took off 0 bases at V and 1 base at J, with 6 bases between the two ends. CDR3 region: CASSEATGQETQYF. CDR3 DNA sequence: TGTGCCAGCAGTGAAGCGACTGGCCAAGAGACCCAGTACTTC.

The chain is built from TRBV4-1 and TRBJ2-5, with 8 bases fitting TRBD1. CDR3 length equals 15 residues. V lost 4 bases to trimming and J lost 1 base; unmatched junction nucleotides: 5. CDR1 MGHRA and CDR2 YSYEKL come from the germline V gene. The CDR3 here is CASSPSDRGQETQYF. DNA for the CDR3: TGCGCCAGCAGCCCCAGTGACAGGGGCCAAGAGACCCAGTACTTC.

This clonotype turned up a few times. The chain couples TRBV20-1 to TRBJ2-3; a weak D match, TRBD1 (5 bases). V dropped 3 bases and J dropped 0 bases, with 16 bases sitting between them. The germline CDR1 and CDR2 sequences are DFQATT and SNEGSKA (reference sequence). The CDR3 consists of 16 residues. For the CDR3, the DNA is TGCAGTGCTAGCCGACAAGGGGCAGGGAGCACAGATACGCAGTATTTT. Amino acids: CSASRQGAGSTDTQYF.

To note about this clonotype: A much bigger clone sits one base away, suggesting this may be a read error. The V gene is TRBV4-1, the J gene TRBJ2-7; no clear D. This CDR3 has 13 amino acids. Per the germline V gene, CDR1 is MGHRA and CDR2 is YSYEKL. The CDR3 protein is CASGQDPGYEQYF. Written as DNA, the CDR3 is TGCGCCAGCGGCCAAGATCCAGGCTACGAGCAGTACTTC.

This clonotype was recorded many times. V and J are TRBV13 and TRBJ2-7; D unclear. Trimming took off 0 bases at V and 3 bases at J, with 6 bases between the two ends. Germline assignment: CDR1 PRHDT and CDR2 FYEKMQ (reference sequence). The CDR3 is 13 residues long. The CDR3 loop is CASSLGENYEQYF. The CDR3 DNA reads TGTGCCAGCAGCTTAGGAGAGAACTACGAGCAGTACTTC.

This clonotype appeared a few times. The CDR3 spells CASGEPGTRGLWCEQFF. The CDR3 DNA follows: TGTGCTAGTGGGGAGCCCGGGACTAGAGGCCTGTGGTGTGAGCAGTTCTTC. The chain carries TRBV12-5 and TRBJ2-1; TRBD2 aligns across 8 bases. Unmatched junction bases numbered 19, after V lost 6 bases and J lost 9 bases. Germline assignment: CDR1 LGHNT and CDR2 FRNRAP. CDR3 length equals 17 residues.